The rows below give T cell receptor beta chains drawn from one sample of a study of blood T cell repertoires in COVID-19. Profiled with immunoSEQ multiplex PCR; TCRdb holds only in-frame clones, not every one. In the table there are about 72,000 clones, 90% of which are singletons. Sequenced: peripheral blood. All receptors derive from a human donor in a cohort sampled during active COVID-19. Each CDR3 is given with its conserved first and last residue.

v_call: TRBV6-2/TRBV6-3
cdr3_aa: CASSAQGQGAGEQYF

v_call: TRBV11-3
cdr3_aa: CASSLGAGEGYEQYF

v_call: TRBV2
cdr3_aa: CASRTGRTAYEQYF

v_call: TRBV9
cdr3_aa: CASSGSRTDTQYF

v_call: TRBV6-5
cdr3_aa: CASSETGVYEQYF

v_call: TRBV5-1
cdr3_aa: CASSLRTGTGDSPLHF

v_call: TRBV28
cdr3_aa: CASSLTGGSNSPLHF

v_call: TRBV11-3
cdr3_aa: CASSSRDSGENIQYF

v_call: TRBV10-3
cdr3_aa: CAISERGGYEQYF

v_call: TRBV27
cdr3_aa: CASGPYNRPRDTQYF

v_call: TRBV5-4
cdr3_aa: CASSLSGLASPLHF

v_call: TRBV5-1
cdr3_aa: CASSSRQNEKLFF

v_call: TRBV5-1
cdr3_aa: CASSLGLTQETQYF

v_call: TRBV27
cdr3_aa: CASTSGTSGIYEQYF

v_call: TRBV7-8
cdr3_aa: CASSGQGGSKNIQYF

v_call: TRBV5-4
cdr3_aa: CASSSAGRSSTDTQYF

v_call: TRBV9
cdr3_aa: CASSAKGLFADTQYF

v_call: TRBV27
cdr3_aa: CASRPGTGDTDTQYF

v_call: TRBV6-2/TRBV6-3
cdr3_aa: CASSYSGGTNSYEQYF

v_call: TRBV6-2/TRBV6-3
cdr3_aa: CASSPHSDRVKTQYF

v_call: TRBV7-3
cdr3_aa: CASSVNRGETQYF

v_call: TRBV5-4
cdr3_aa: CASSLGGGRASFYEQYF

v_call: TRBV4-3
cdr3_aa: CASSQTGTSGVNTQYF

v_call: TRBV7-2
cdr3_aa: CASSVAIQGISPLHF

v_call: TRBV5-1
cdr3_aa: CASSPGWGQNTEAFF

v_call: TRBV7-3
cdr3_aa: CASSPIAGGSTDTQYF

v_call: TRBV10-2
cdr3_aa: CASSEQGGGNQPQHF

v_call: TRBV19
cdr3_aa: CASSGTGGRTLNTEAFF

v_call: TRBV9
cdr3_aa: CASSVRQGSGNTIYF

v_call: TRBV14
cdr3_aa: CASSQGQGRKLFF

v_call: TRBV30
cdr3_aa: CAWSVGREDGYTF

v_call: TRBV5-1
cdr3_aa: CASSLLAGGTDTQYF

v_call: TRBV27
cdr3_aa: CASSWTGGVAGANVLTF

v_call: TRBV3-1/TRBV3-2
cdr3_aa: CASSPGTRKPWETQYF

v_call: TRBV28
cdr3_aa: CARGEAVYTGELFF

v_call: TRBV6-2/TRBV6-3
cdr3_aa: CASSQLAGGTSSYNEQFF

v_call: TRBV19
cdr3_aa: CASSMATGGTDTQYF

v_call: TRBV30
cdr3_aa: CAWSITGGDTQYF

v_call: TRBV3-1/TRBV3-2
cdr3_aa: CASSPSGQGDSPLHF